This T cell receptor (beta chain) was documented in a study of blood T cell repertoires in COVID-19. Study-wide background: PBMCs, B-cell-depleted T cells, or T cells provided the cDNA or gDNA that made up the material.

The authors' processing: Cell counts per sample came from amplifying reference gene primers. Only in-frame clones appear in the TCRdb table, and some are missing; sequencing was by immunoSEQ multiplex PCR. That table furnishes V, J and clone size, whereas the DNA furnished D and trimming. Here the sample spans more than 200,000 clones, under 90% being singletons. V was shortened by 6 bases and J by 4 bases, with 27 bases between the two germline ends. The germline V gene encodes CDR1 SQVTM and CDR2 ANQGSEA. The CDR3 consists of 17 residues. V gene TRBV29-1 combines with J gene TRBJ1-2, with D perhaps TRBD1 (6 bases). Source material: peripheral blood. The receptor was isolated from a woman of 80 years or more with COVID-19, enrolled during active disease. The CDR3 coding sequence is TGCAGCGTAGGTCTTCCAGGGACAACCTACGGCGGCTATGGCTACACCTTC. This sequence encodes CSVGLPGTTYGGYGYTF.